Listed here is a single T cell receptor (beta chain). The data were taken from a study of OX40 agonist ivuxolimab in advanced cancers. V was clipped by 2 bases and J by 2 bases; unmatched bases: 5. The V gene's germline CDR1 is ENHRY and CDR2 SYGVKD. This CDR3 has 16 residues. Blood was sampled at baseline, cycle 4 day 1, and cycle 7 day 1. Using immunoSEQ multiplex PCR, the repertoire was profiled, and TCRdb retains in-frame clones only, with some absent. The sample lists about 58,000 clones, approximately 75% seen once, with more than 0.65% in the top ten. Sequenced material: CD4+ or CD8+ T cells sorted from blood, taken in a trial of the OX40 agonist ivuxolimab. This clonotype was obtained from an adult with an advanced solid tumor such as melanoma, head and neck, liver or kidney cancer. The V gene is TRBV10-3, the J gene TRBJ2-5; 10 bases align to TRBD1. This CDR3 reads CAISEDRTGGQETQYF. The CDR3 region has the DNA TGTGCCATCAGTGAGGACCGGACAGGGGGACAAGAGACCCAGTACTTC.